Sequencing of this T cell receptor (beta chain) was carried out in a study of CD8 T cells in Susac syndrome (dated 2019 in TCRdb). Context from the whole study: The study used repertoire sequencing to test whether antigen drove CD8+ T cell activation and differentiation in Susac syndrome. Beyond this particular receptor, the publication reports: The study acknowledged that relatively few individuals were included in the TCR sequencing and HLA analysis.

CDR1 and CDR2 are read off the germline V gene as MNHNS and SASEGT. From the cysteine up to the phenylalanine, the CDR3 has a length of 15 residues. Just the 45-base CDR3 DNA is kept, in frame starting at base 1. V was cut back by 2 bases and J by 4 bases, leaving a gap of 14 bases between them. Concerning this clonotype itself: Its binding antigen is unknown. No per-base quality is available; no much larger clone lies one base away.

RNA was extracted using the RNeasy kit, and about 0.45 to 1 ug of the RNA was reverse transcribed with random hexamers. The immunoSEQ multiplex PCR assay, covering 54 Vbeta and 13 Jbeta segments, was used to amplify TCR beta CDR3 regions. PCR amplification bias was corrected using a synthetic template baseline for primer optimization and computational correction. The original pipeline was this. Reads were assigned to V, D and J genes according to IMGT and analyzed in immunoSEQ Analyzer, with only productive sequences retained. Clonality was calculated as one minus the Shannon entropy normalized by log2 of the number of productive unique sequences. For each patient and control, public and private clones were evaluated among the 100 most prevalent clones. Susac-specific clones were defined as absent from healthy and MS cohorts, 850 to 1,300 published viral clones and other ImmuneACCESS disease sequences. In TCRdb, the public reads were trimmed at Q25 with fastp and aligned with MiXCR, with productive beta chains retained. Rows are unified per CDR3 protein, each entry keeping the most common DNA and genes. The V and J calls, along with clone size, are taken from TCRdb and not from the paper's own processing. The sample yields 150,000 to 200,000 distinct CDR3 sequences; 94% were counted once. The ten largest clones represent 0.08% to 0.095% of the sample.

Peripheral blood CD8+ and CD4+ T cells from healthy donors, Susac syndrome patients and multiple sclerosis patients were profiled by high-throughput TCR beta sequencing. Multiple sclerosis controls were treatment-naive patients with stable or active relapsing-remitting disease fulfilling revised McDonald criteria. Bulk CD8+ and CD4+ T cells were purified by magnetic negative isolation, whereas CD8+ TEMRA cells were enriched by FACS. Blood was collected in EDTA tubes and processed within 24 hours, with PBMCs isolated through density gradient centrifugation. PBMCs intended for TCR sequencing were cryopreserved in liquid nitrogen and were subsequently thawed in a 37 degrees C water bath. A purity of at least 90% was achieved for sorted or isolated CD4+, CD8+ and CD8+ TEMRA cells.

Input material: CD4+ T cells from PBMCs. The chain was built from TRBV6-1 and TRBJ2-5; TRBD2 might be the D gene, on 5 matching bases. This clonotype originated in a human donor with multiple sclerosis. The DNA is as follows: TGTGCCAGCAGTGAAAGGGAGAGATCCCGAGAGACCCAGTACTTC. This encodes CASSERERSRETQYF.